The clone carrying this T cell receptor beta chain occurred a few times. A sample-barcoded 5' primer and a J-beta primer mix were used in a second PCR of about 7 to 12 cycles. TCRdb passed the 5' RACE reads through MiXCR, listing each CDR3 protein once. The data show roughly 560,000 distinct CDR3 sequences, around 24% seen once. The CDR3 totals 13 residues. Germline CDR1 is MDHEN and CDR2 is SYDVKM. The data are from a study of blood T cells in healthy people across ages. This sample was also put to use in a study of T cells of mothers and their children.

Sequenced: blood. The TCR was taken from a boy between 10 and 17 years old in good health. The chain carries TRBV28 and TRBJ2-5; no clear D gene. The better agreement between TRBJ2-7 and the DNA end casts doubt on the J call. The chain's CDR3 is CASSVTGWYEQYF. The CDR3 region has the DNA TGTGCCAGCAGTGTAACCGGGTGGTACGAGCAGTACTTC.